This note documents a single T cell receptor (beta chain) sequence. The assay was immunoSEQ multiplex PCR, and TCRdb's table has in-frame clones only and misses some. The sample records about 48,000 clones, about 93% being singletons. The CDR3 runs to 15 residues. Germline V gene data show CDR1 as DFQATT and CDR2 as SNEGSKA (reference sequence). The V segment lost 3 bases and the J segment 0 bases; nucleotides outside the gene matches: 4. The entry originates in a study of control samples from healthy donors and cancer patients. This sequence joins TRBV20-1 and TRBJ2-2; 7 bases line up with TRBD2. The sequenced sample consisted of PBMCs. This receptor was identified in a woman between 50 and 59 years old with head and neck cancer. DNA of the CDR3: TGCAGTGCTAGTGGGAGGGGCGCGAACACCGGGGAGCTGTTTTTT. It encodes CSASGRGANTGELFF.